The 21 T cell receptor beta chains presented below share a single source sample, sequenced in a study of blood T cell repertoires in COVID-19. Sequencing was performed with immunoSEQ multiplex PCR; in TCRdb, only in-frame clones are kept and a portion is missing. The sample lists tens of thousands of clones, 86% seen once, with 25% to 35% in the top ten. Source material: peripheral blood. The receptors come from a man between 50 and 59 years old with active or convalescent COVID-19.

CDR3 DNA: TGTGCCAGCAGCGAAGGGACAGGGGGTTGGGAGACCCAGTACTTC. It yields the protein CASSEGTGGWETQYF. The rearrangement joins TRBV7-2 to TRBJ2-5; 11 bases match TRBD1. V gave up 5 bases and J gave up 5 bases; unmatched junction bases: 7. The CDR3 is 15 residues long. The germline gives CDR1 SGHTA, CDR2 FQGNSA.

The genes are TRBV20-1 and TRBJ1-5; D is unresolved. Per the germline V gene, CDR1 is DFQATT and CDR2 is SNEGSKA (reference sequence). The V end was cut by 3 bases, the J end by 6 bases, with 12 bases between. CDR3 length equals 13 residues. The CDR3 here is CSASVGSGQPQHF. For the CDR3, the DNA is TGCAGTGCTAGTGTAGGATCGGGTCAGCCCCAGCATTTT.

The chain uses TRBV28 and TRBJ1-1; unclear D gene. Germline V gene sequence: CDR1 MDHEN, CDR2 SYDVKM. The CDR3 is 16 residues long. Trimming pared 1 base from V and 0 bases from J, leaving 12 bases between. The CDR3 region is CASSLFRQVLNTEAFF. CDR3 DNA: TGTGCCAGCAGTTTATTTAGGCAGGTATTGAACACTGAAGCTTTCTTT.

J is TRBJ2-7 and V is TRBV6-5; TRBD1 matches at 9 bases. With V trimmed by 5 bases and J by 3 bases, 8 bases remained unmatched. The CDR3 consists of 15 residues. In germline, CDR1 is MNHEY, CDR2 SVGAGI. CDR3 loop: CASSHPGQGYYEQYF. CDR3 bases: TGTGCCAGCAGTCACCCGGGACAGGGTTACTACGAGCAGTACTTC.

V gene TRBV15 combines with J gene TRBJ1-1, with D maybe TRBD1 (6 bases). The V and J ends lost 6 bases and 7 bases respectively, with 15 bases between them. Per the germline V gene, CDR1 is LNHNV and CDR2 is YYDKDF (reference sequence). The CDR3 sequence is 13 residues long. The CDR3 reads CATSPLGQHEAFF. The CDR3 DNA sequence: TGTGCCACCAGTCCATTAGGACAGCATGAAGCTTTCTTT.

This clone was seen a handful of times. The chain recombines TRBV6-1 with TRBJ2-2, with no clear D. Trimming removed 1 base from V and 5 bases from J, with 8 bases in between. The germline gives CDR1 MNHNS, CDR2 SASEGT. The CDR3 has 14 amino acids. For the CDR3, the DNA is TGTGCCAGCAGTGAAGTGGGCAAAACCGGGGAGCTGTTTTTT. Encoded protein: CASSEVGKTGELFF.

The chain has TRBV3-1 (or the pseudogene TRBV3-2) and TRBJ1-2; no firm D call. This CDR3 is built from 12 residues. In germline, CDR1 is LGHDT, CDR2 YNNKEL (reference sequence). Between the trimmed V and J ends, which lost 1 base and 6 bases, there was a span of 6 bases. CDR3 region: CASSQAGNGYTF. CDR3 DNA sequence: TGTGCCAGCAGCCAAGCGGGGAATGGCTACACCTTC.

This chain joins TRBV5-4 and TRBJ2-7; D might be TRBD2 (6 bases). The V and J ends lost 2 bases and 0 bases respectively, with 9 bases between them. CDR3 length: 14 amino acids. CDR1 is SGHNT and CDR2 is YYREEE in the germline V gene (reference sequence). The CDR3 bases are TGTGCCAGCAGCTTAATCGGGAGCTCCTACGAGCAGTACTTC. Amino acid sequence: CASSLIGSSYEQYF.

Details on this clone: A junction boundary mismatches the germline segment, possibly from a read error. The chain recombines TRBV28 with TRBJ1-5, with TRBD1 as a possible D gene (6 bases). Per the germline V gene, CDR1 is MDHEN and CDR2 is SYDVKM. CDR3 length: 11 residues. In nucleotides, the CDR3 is TGTGCCAGCAGTTTAATAGGACAGAAAGTATTT. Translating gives CASSLIGQKVF. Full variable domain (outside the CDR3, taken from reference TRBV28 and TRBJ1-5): DVKVTQSSRYLVKRTGEKVFLECVQDMDHENMFWYRQDPGLGLRLIYFSYDVKMKEKGDIPEGYSVSREKKERFSLILESASTNQTSMYLCASSLIGQKVFGDGTRLSIL.

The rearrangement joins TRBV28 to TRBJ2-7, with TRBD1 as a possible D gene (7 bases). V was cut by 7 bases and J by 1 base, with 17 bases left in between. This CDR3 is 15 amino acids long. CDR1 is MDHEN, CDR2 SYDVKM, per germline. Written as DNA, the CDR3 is TGTGCCAGCAACCCACAGGGGACTCTTTCCTACGAGCAGTACTTC. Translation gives CASNPQGTLSYEQYF.

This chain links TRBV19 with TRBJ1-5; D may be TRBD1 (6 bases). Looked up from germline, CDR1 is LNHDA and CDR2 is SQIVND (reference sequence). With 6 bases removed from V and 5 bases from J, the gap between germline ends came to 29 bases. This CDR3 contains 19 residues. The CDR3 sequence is CASSPGSGVRTDGYQPQHF. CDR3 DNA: TGTGCCAGTAGCCCAGGGTCCGGGGTGCGGACAGACGGTTATCAGCCCCAGCATTTT.

The DNA for the CDR3 is TGCGCCAGCAGCCGTAACAATGAGCAGTTCTTC. Encoded protein: CASSRNNEQFF. The J gene is TRBJ2-1, the V gene TRBV5-1, with no clear D. CDR1 SGHRS and CDR2 YFSETQ come from the germline V gene. The CDR3 has 11 residues. V was cut by 4 bases and J by 5 bases, with 4 bases left in between.

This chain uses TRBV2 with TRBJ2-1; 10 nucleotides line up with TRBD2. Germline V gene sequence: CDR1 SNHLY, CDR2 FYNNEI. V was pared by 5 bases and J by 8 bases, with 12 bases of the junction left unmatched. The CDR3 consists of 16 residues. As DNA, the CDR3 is TGTGCCAGCAGTCTACGGGCCCAGCGGGGGGGCTATGAGCAGTTCTTC. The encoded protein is CASSLRAQRGGYEQFF.

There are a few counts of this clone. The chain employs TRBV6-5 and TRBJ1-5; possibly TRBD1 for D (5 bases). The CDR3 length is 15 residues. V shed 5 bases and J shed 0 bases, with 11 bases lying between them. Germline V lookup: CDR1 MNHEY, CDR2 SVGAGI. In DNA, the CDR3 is TGTGCCAGCAGTCCCGTTAGGGGTAGCAATCAGCCCCAGCATTTT. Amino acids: CASSPVRGSNQPQHF.

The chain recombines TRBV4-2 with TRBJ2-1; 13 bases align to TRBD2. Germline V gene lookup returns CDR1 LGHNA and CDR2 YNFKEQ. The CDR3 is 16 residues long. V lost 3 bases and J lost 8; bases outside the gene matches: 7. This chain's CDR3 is CASSQLTSGRIHEQFF. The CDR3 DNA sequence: TGTGCCAGCAGCCAGCTGACTAGCGGGAGGATCCATGAGCAGTTCTTC.

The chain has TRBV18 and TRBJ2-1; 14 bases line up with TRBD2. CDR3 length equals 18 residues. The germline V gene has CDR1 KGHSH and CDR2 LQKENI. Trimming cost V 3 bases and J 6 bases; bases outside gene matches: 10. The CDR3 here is CASSPGTSGGHFGNEQFF. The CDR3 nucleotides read TGTGCCAGCTCACCCGGGACTAGCGGGGGCCATTTTGGCAATGAGCAGTTCTTC.

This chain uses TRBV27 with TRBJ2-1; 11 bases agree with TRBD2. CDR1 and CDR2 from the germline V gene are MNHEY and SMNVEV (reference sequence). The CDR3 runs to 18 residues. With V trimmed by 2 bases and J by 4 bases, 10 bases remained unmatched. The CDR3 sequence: CASSLLPSGGPIYNEQFF. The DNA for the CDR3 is TGTGCCAGCAGTTTACTACCTAGCGGGGGGCCGATATACAATGAGCAGTTCTTC.

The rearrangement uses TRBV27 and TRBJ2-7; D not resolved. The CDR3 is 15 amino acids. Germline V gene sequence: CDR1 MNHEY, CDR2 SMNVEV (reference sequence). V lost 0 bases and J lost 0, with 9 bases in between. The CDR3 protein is CASSLSRSSSYEQYF. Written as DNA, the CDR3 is TGTGCCAGCAGTTTATCACGGAGTAGCTCCTACGAGCAGTACTTC.

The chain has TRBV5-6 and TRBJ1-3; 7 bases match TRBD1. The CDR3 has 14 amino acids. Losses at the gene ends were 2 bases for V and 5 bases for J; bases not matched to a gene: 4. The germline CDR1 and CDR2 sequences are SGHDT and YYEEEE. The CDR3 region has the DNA TGTGCCAGCAGCTTTTTGACAGGGCGAAACACCATATATTTT. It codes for CASSFLTGRNTIYF.

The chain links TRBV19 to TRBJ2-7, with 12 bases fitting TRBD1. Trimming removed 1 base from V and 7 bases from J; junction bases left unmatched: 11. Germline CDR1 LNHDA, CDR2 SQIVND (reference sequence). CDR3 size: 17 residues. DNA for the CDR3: TGTGCCAGTAGTATAGGGGGACAGGGGGCGTCGGCTAAAGAGCAGTACTTC. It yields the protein CASSIGGQGASAKEQYF.

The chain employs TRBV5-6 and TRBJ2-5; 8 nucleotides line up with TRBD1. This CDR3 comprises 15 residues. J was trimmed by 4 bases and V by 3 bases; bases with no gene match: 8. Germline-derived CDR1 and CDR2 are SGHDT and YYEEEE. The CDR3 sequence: CASSSTGQGGETQYF. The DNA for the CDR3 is TGTGCCAGCAGCTCCACCGGACAGGGAGGAGAGACCCAGTACTTC.